The 19 T cell receptor beta chains in this list originate from one sample, sequenced in a study of blood T cell repertoires in COVID-19. TCRdb's table, derived via immunoSEQ multiplex PCR, lists solely in-frame clones and lacks some. This table has fewer than 45,000 clones, around 80% appearing once. The sequencing sample was made of peripheral blood. The receptors come from a man in his sixties with acute or convalescent COVID-19.

This chain uses TRBV5-1 with TRBJ2-2, with 9 bases matching TRBD1. This CDR3 region has 15 residues. With V trimmed by 5 bases and J by 3 bases, 5 bases remained unmatched. Germline V lookup: CDR1 SGHRS, CDR2 YFSETQ. CDR3 DNA: TGCGCCAGCAGGAAAAGGACAGGGGACACCGGGGAGCTGTTTTTT. It is translated as CASRKRTGDTGELFF. Together with reference TRBV5-1 and TRBJ2-2, the CDR3 gives the full variable domain: KAGVTQTPRYLIKTRGQQVTLSCSPISGHRSVSWYQQTPGQGLQFLFEYFSETQRNKGNFPGRFSGRQFSNSRSEMNVSTLELGDSALYLCASRKRTGDTGELFFGEGSRLTVL.

This clone was counted between two and nine times. The CDR3 sequence is CSASMSGKTEAFF. The DNA for the CDR3 is TGCAGTGCTAGTATGTCGGGGAAAACTGAAGCTTTCTTT. The chain joins TRBV20-1 to TRBJ1-1; D not certain. The CDR3 runs 13 residues. Trimming cost V 3 bases and J 5 bases, with 13 bases left between them. Germline CDR1 reads DFQATT; CDR2 reads SNEGSKA (reference sequence).

The chain has TRBV5-6 and TRBJ2-5, with D perhaps matching TRBD1 (6 bases). CDR1 and CDR2 from the germline V gene are SGHDT and YYEEEE. The CDR3 has 16 residues. With 3 bases removed from V and 4 bases from J, the gap between germline ends came to 19 bases. CDR3 nucleotides: TGTGCCAGCAGCTCGCCGGGACAAACGTCCCGAGAGACCCAGTACTTC. Amino acids: CASSSPGQTSRETQYF.

V gene TRBV6-2 or TRBV6-3 combines with J gene TRBJ2-1, with TRBD1 matching over 10 bases. V was clipped by 2 bases and J by 4 bases; unmatched bases: 5. The CDR3 extends over 16 amino acids. Looked up from germline, CDR1 is MNHEY and CDR2 is SVGEGT. Here the CDR3 DNA reads TGTGCCAGCAGTTACGTGACAGGGGGCGATTACAATGAGCAGTTCTTC. Its protein is CASSYVTGGDYNEQFF.

The CDR3 sequence is CASSLEGQGNTEAFF. The CDR3 nucleotides read TGCGCCAGCAGCTTGGAGGGACAGGGTAACACTGAAGCTTTCTTT. The rearrangement uses TRBV5-1 and TRBJ1-1; TRBD1 matches at 9 bases. Germline V gene lookup returns CDR1 SGHRS and CDR2 YFSETQ. Germline trimming cut 0 bases from V and 2 bases from J; bases unmatched to any gene: 2. This CDR3 comprises 15 residues.

The sample holds a few counts of this clone. This chain uses TRBV27 with TRBJ2-3; possible D gene TRBD2, 5 bases. Trimming took 2 bases from V and 7 from J, leaving 10 bases between them. The V gene's germline CDR1 is MNHEY and CDR2 SMNVEV (reference sequence). The CDR3 extends over 13 amino acids. CDR3 sequence (DNA): TGTGCCAGCAGTTTAAGCACGGGGAATACGCAGTATTTT. It translates to CASSLSTGNTQYF.

The chain joins TRBV10-3 to TRBJ2-3; D is perhaps TRBD1 (6 bases). CDR1 and CDR2 from the germline V gene are ENHRY and SYGVKD. The CDR3 sequence is 13 residues long. V lost 10 bases and J lost 2, with 13 bases in between. CDR3 DNA: TGTGCCACACAGACAGGAGACACAGATACGCAGTATTTT. Protein: CATQTGDTDTQYF.

This sequence joins TRBV27 and TRBJ2-6, with 10 bases aligning to TRBD1. CDR1 is MNHEY and CDR2 is SMNVEV in the germline V gene (reference sequence). V lost 3 bases to trimming and J lost 0 bases; unmatched junction nucleotides: 5. The CDR3 is made up of 18 amino acids. CDR3: CASSLRTGGNSGANVLTF. CDR3 sequence (DNA): TGTGCCAGCAGTTTGAGGACAGGGGGTAACTCTGGGGCCAACGTCCTGACTTTC.

This chain links TRBV6-5 with TRBJ2-3, with a tentative D call TRBD1 (6 bases). Germline loops: CDR1 MNHEY, CDR2 SVGAGI. The CDR3 spans 14 residues. V lost 4 bases and J lost 2, with 10 bases in between. The CDR3 loop is CASSWTDLTDTQYF. In DNA form, the CDR3 reads TGTGCCAGCAGTTGGACAGACCTCACAGATACGCAGTATTTT.

V is TRBV5-4 and J is TRBJ2-7, with 8 bases matching TRBD1. The CDR3 is made up of 14 amino acids. V dropped 0 bases and J dropped 6; count of bases not matched to a gene: 5. Germline V lookup: CDR1 SGHNT, CDR2 YYREEE (reference sequence). The CDR3 bases are TGTGCCAGCAGCTTGGTCAGGGGGCCGGGCGAGCAGTACTTC. Residues: CASSLVRGPGEQYF.

This clone was detected only once. This sequence joins TRBV12-3 or TRBV12-4 and TRBJ2-3; 7 bases fit TRBD2. The trim removed 7 bases at V and 8 bases at J, leaving 9 bases unmatched. The CDR3 runs to 13 residues. DNA of the CDR3: TGTGCCAGCACTAGCGGCGTCAGTACTACGCAGTATTTT. This codes for CASTSGVSTTQYF.

This chain connects TRBV29-1 to TRBJ1-1; D might be TRBD1 (5 bases). The V end was cut by 4 bases, the J end by 6 bases, with 12 bases between. In germline, CDR1 is SQVTM, CDR2 ANQGSEA. The CDR3 extends over 12 amino acids. The CDR3 spells CSVGGVFSEAFF. CDR3 sequence (DNA): TGCAGCGTTGGGGGGGTTTTTTCTGAAGCTTTCTTT.

This clone was picked up one time. J is TRBJ1-2 and V is TRBV5-4; maybe TRBD1 (5 bases). The CDR3 spans 14 residues. Germline V lookup: CDR1 SGHNT, CDR2 YYREEE (reference sequence). Trimming took off 2 bases at V and 0 bases at J, with 8 bases between the two ends. The CDR3 DNA follows: TGTGCCAGCAGCTTAGGACAAGCTAACTATGGCTACACCTTC. Amino acid sequence: CASSLGQANYGYTF. The full variable domain, its missing parts supplied by reference TRBV5-4 and TRBJ1-2, is ETGVTQSPTHLIKTRGQQVTLRCSSQSGHNTVSWYQQALGQGPQFIFQYYREEENGRGNFPPRFSGLQFPNYSSELNVNALELDDSALYLCASSLGQANYGYTFGSGTRLTVV.

The rearrangement uses TRBV6-6 and TRBJ2-1; 9 bases agree with TRBD1. Germline-derived CDR1 and CDR2 are MNHNY and SVGAGI (reference sequence). Losses at the gene ends were 5 bases for V and 5 bases for J; bases not matched to a gene: 7. The CDR3 is made up of 15 amino acids. Here the CDR3 reads CASSETGGLHNEQFF. The CDR3 nucleotides are TGTGCCAGCAGTGAGACAGGGGGACTACACAATGAGCAGTTCTTC.

The sample holds many counts of this clone. The CDR3 bases are TGTGCCAGCAAAAAGTTCGGGAGCGACTATGGCTACACCTTC. Encoded protein: CASKKFGSDYGYTF. This chain joins TRBV6-5 and TRBJ1-2; D not resolved. Trimming removed 7 bases from V and 3 bases from J, with 15 bases in between. The germline CDR1 and CDR2 sequences are MNHEY and SVGAGI. This CDR3 comprises 14 residues.

This clone was seen only a few times. This chain joins TRBV5-1 and TRBJ1-1, with 7 bases aligning to TRBD1. Germline V gene data show CDR1 as SGHRS and CDR2 as YFSETQ. The CDR3 spans 13 residues. The J segment lost 8 bases and the V segment lost 3 bases, leaving 7 bases of the junction unmatched. The CDR3 nucleotides read TGCGCCAGCAGCTCCCAGACAGGGACCGAAGCTTTCTTT. Its translation: CASSSQTGTEAFF.

Written as DNA, the CDR3 is TGTGCCAGCAGCTTAGGGGCGCAGGGAAACAATGAGCAGTTCTTC. This sequence encodes CASSLGAQGNNEQFF. The V and J genes are TRBV7-8 and TRBJ2-1, with D maybe TRBD1 (5 bases). The V gene lost 1 base and the J gene lost 5 bases, with 12 bases spanning the gap. The CDR3 is 15 residues long. CDR1 is SGHVS, CDR2 FQNEAQ, per germline.

This clone was recorded once. V and J are TRBV5-4 and TRBJ2-1, with a tentative D call TRBD2 (6 bases). The CDR3 runs to 16 residues. Trimming cost V 2 bases and J 1 base, with 13 bases left between them. Per germline, CDR1 SGHNT and CDR2 YYREEE (reference sequence). The CDR3 DNA sequence: TGTGCCAGCAGCTTCGGAGGGACGCAGTCCTACAATGAGCAGTTCTTC. Amino acid sequence: CASSFGGTQSYNEQFF.

The rearrangement uses TRBV10-1 and TRBJ2-3; 15 nucleotides align to TRBD2. The germline CDR1 and CDR2 sequences are WNHNN and SYGVQD (reference sequence). The V segment lost 4 bases and the J segment 9 bases; nucleotides outside the gene matches: 2. The CDR3 runs to 14 residues. Here the CDR3 reads CASSGGLAGGTQYF. The CDR3 nucleotides read TGCGCCAGCAGTGGGGGACTAGCGGGAGGAACGCAGTATTTT.